This T cell receptor (beta chain) emerged from a study of T cell responses to AZD1222 COVID-19 vaccine. Notes on the study in general: The span of vaccine-associated CD4 TCRs extended across spike, with dominance at 160-218 and 743-854. AZD1222 recipients seropositive at baseline numbered only 5 to 7. Sampling that yielded the repertoires occurred only after the peak T cell response. The reported proportion of spike-specific TCRs targeting unmutated variant regions was nearly half.

Concerning this clone: Its cognate antigen is unknown.

Germline V gene sequence: CDR1 SGHRS, CDR2 YFSETQ. With 7 bases removed from V and 1 base from J, the gap between germline ends came to 11 bases. This CDR3 region has 13 residues. Sequencing used immunoSEQ multiplex PCR; TCRdb keeps in-frame clones, though not all of them. The table shows 150,000 to 200,000 clones, with roughly 93% occurring only once. The chain employs TRBV5-1 and TRBJ1-1; D might be TRBD1 (6 bases). The sequenced sample was peripheral blood, obtained on day 0 of AZD1222 vaccination. The sequence derives from an adult in good health. This CDR3 reads CASLQGPNTEAFF. CDR3 DNA sequence: TGCGCCAGCCTACAGGGCCCGAACACTGAAGCTTTCTTT.